One TCR beta chain is described in this entry. Its antigen is as yet unknown. The CDR3 covers 15 residues. Germline trimming cut 4 bases from V and 2 bases from J; bases unmatched to any gene: 6. Germline CDR1 is MGHRA and CDR2 is YSYEKL. This sample was included in a study of T cells in tuberculosis. Study in general: Sequenced TCRs come from CD1B-GMM tetramer-binding T cells. Study-wide points: Active tuberculosis TCR-alpha repertoires lay closer to GMM-specific TCRs than IGRA-negative controls, suggesting clonal expansion. Classification accuracy was roughly 90% (AUROC 0.85 to 0.95) with the GMM-specific repertoire. Shorter CDR3-alpha in active tuberculosis partly drove smaller distances.

Time point described: new active TB diagnosis, blood taken before or within 7 days of starting treatment. The data were produced by immunoSEQ multiplex PCR, yet TCRdb's version contains in-frame clones alone and is incomplete. The table includes about 34,000 clones, over 85% detected once. Sequencing was performed on PBMCs, taken at tuberculosis diagnosis. This clonotype originated in an adult with tuberculosis. This chain joins TRBV4-1 and TRBJ2-3, with 7 bases identical to TRBD2. For the CDR3, the DNA is TGCGCCAGCAGCCCCGCGGCGGGGGTCACAGATACGCAGTATTTT. Its protein is CASSPAAGVTDTQYF.